The rows below give T cell receptor beta chains drawn from one sample of a study of T-cell memory formation after mild COVID-19. TCRdb analysed the 5' RACE reads with MiXCR anew, one entry per CDR3 protein. The table lists about 340,000 distinct CDR3 sequences, 10% to 15% of them singletons, with around a fifth in the top ten. Sequencing was done on a sample of PBMCs or a T cell subset sorted from them (not recorded which). The receptors were sampled from a man between 18 and 29 years old who had mild COVID-19 (a few samples of this study predate the infection). Cell type and time point are not known. The CDR3 runs from the conserved cysteine through the conserved F or W. A D gene is named only where the DNA matches it firmly. A row's size may be missing; if present it is once, few, many or a size class.

D gene,V gene,J gene,clone size,CDR3 DNA,CDR3 protein
.,TRBV5-4,TRBJ1-2,few,TGTGCCAGCAGCAGCGATATGCCCGGCTACACCTTC,CASSSDMPGYTF
.,TRBV5-4,TRBJ2-7,.,TGTGCCAGCAGCGGGGGGACGGTCTACGAGCAGTACTTC,CASSGGTVYEQYF
.,TRBV6-4,TRBJ2-1,many,TGTGCCAGCAGTGACGGCACGGACCCCTACAATGAGCAGTTCTTC,CASSDGTDPYNEQFF
.,TRBV7-3,TRBJ2-1,.,TGTGCCAGCAGCTTCTTAGCGGTCGGTGAGCAGTTCTTC,CASSFLAVGEQFF
.,TRBV29-1,TRBJ2-1,few,TGCAGCGTTGCTACCGAACCGGGCGATGAGCAGTTCTTC,CSVATEPGDEQFF
TRBD1,TRBV6-5,TRBJ1-5,.,TGTGCCAGCAGTCCCGGGGACAGGTATAGCAATCAGCCCCAGCATTTT,CASSPGDRYSNQPQHF
.,TRBV5-1,TRBJ2-3,many,TGCGCCAGCAGCCCGGACGGAAGCACAGATACGCAGTATTTT,CASSPDGSTDTQYF
.,TRBV5-1,TRBJ1-1,few,TGCGCCAGCAGCCCTACCACAGTGAACACTGAAGCTTTCTTT,CASSPTTVNTEAFF
.,TRBV5-1,TRBJ2-7,few,TGCGCCAGCAGCCTAGACGGGGCTTCCTACGAGCAGTACTTC,CASSLDGASYEQYF
.,TRBV18,TRBJ1-3,.,TGTGCCAGCCGCGGCCTCGAGCAAAAGAAAGGAAACACCATATATTTT,CASRGLEQKKGNTIYF
TRBD1,TRBV3-1,TRBJ2-3,few,TGTGCCAGCAGCCCTTCGCGAGGACAGGGGGTTGTGAGGGATACGCAGTATTTT,CASSPSRGQGVVRDTQYF
.,TRBV5-1,TRBJ1-6,.,TGCGCCAGCAGCTCAACAGGGTCAGGGTCACCCCTCCACTTT,CASSSTGSGSPLHF
.,TRBV7-2,TRBJ1-1,few,TGTGCCAGCAGCTTCGCCGGGACCCCCTGGGCTTTCTTT,CASSFAGTPWAFF
.,TRBV4-2,TRBJ1-6,.,TGTGCCAGCAGCCAAATTGGCGGCCGGACTGTGGGTTCACCCCTCCACTTT,CASSQIGGRTVGSPLHF
TRBD2,TRBV12-3/TRBV12-4,TRBJ2-5,.,TGTGCCAGCAGTTCAGGACTAGCGGGGGGGCGAGAGACCCAGTACTTC,CASSSGLAGGRETQYF
.,TRBV5-1,TRBJ2-3,few,TGCGCCAGCAGCTTCCGACAGCTTACAGATACGCAGTATTTT,CASSFRQLTDTQYF
.,TRBV6-5,TRBJ2-3,few,TGTGCCAGCAGTTACGGCAGATTAGGGAATACGCAGTATTTT,CASSYGRLGNTQYF
.,TRBV19,TRBJ2-5,.,TGTGCCACCGGAACAGGGACCGAGACCCAGTACTTC,CATGTGTETQYF
.,TRBV7-8,TRBJ2-1,.,TGTGCCAGCAGCATAAGGGACTCCTTATACAATGAGCAGTTCTTC,CASSIRDSLYNEQFF
.,TRBV18,TRBJ2-5,many,TGTGCCAGCTCACGACGAGAGACCCAGTACTTC,CASSRRETQYF
.,TRBV7-8,TRBJ1-5,.,TGTGCCAGCAGCACCCTGCGAGGTTGGCAGCCCCAGCATTTT,CASSTLRGWQPQHF
.,TRBV9,TRBJ2-6,once,TGTGCCAGCAGCGTAGGGCCAGGACCCCGCTCTGGGGCCAACGTCCTGACTTTC,CASSVGPGPRSGANVLTF
.,TRBV6-5,TRBJ1-4,few,TGTGCCAGCAGTGTGCATGGTGCCGGAAAACTGTTTTTT,CASSVHGAGKLFF
TRBD2,TRBV13,TRBJ2-3,.,TGTGCCAGCAGCCCTAAGCGGGGGCCCACAGATACGCAGTATTTT,CASSPKRGPTDTQYF